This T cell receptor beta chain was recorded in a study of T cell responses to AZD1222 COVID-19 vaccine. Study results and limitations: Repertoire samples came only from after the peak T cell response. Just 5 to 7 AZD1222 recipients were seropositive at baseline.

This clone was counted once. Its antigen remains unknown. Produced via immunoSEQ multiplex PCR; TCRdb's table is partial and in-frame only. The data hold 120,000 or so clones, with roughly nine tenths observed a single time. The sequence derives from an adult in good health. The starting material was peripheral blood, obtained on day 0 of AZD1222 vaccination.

The CDR3 region has the DNA TGTGCCAGCAGCGTAGGTACAGAAGGAAACACCATATATTTT. Its translation is CASSVGTEGNTIYF. The chain carries TRBV9 and TRBJ1-3, with D unresolved. In germline, CDR1 is SGDLS, CDR2 YYNGEE. V was clipped by 0 bases and J by 4 bases, with 8 bases between them. The CDR3 consists of 14 residues.